Each of the 26 T cell receptor beta chains below was sequenced from the same sample in a study of CXCR3-negative and CXCR3-positive naive CD8 T cells. Study-level results: When CXCR3-positive naive cells were set against CXCR3-negative naive cells, the former had more hydrophobic TRB CDR3s.

The antigens these receptors bind are not known. The method, 5' RACE with UMI labels, was used to prepare the TRB cDNA libraries. TCRdb re-called the 5' RACE reads and shows each CDR3 protein once, DNA omitted. Seen in this sample are 150,000 to 160,000 distinct CDR3 sequences; the ten most common clones hold nearly 0.5%. Material: naive CXCR3+ CD8+ T cells from blood. This sample's subset: CD45RO-CCR7+CD27+CD95- naive CD8+ T cells expressing CXCR3 (TNR3+). These receptors were obtained from a human donor in good health. Some clones in this sample may be carry-over from other donors' samples.

This chain uses TRBV7-6 with TRBJ1-5. The CDR3 length is 13 residues. The germline V gene encodes CDR1 SGHVS and CDR2 FNYEAQ. This CDR3 reads CASSLGYNQPQHF. Filled out from reference TRBV7-6 and TRBJ1-5, the complete variable domain reads GAGVSQSPRYKVTKRGQDVALRCDPISGHVSLYWYRQALGQGPEFLTYFNYEAQQDKSGLPNDRFSAERPEGSISTLTIQRTEQRDSAMYRCASSLGYNQPQHFGDGTRLSIL.

The rearrangement uses TRBV19 and TRBJ2-7; without DNA, the TCRdb call of TRBD2 cannot be checked. Germline V CDR1 and CDR2: LNHDA, SQIVND (reference sequence). The CDR3 totals 13 residues. Here the CDR3 reads CASSPLDSYEQYF.

The J gene is TRBJ2-1, the V gene TRBV7-9; the TRBD1 assignment by TCRdb is unverifiable without DNA. Germline V lookup: CDR1 SEHNR, CDR2 FQNEAQ (reference sequence). The CDR3 length is 15 residues. The chain's CDR3 is CASSVPGQLGQEQFF.

The CDR3 loop reads CASSLGDGYTEAFF. This chain connects TRBV5-1 to TRBJ1-1. Germline V gene lookup returns CDR1 SGHRS and CDR2 YFSETQ. The CDR3 has 14 amino acids.

The chain is built from TRBV3-1 and TRBJ2-7. CDR3 length: 12 residues. Germline V CDR1 and CDR2: LGHDT, YNNKEL (reference sequence). The CDR3 region is CASSLATYEQYF.

The rearrangement joins TRBV2 to TRBJ2-2; the D gene TCRdb calls, TRBD1, cannot be checked with no DNA. Germline loops: CDR1 SNHLY, CDR2 FYNNEI. The length of the CDR3 is 14 residues. CDR3 amino acids: CASSDQGITGELFF. Using reference TRBV2 and TRBJ2-2 for the parts outside the CDR3, the full variable domain is EPEVTQTPSHQVTQMGQEVILRCVPISNHLYFYWYRQILGQKVEFLVSFYNNEISEKSEIFDDQFSVERPDGSNFTLKIRSTKLEDSAMYFCASSDQGITGELFFGEGSRLTVL.

The gene calls are TRBV6-1 and TRBJ1-2; checking the TCRdb D call of TRBD1 is not possible without DNA. Looked up from germline, CDR1 is MNHNS and CDR2 is SASEGT. CDR3 length: 13 residues. The CDR3: CASAIKGDYGYTF.

The chain uses TRBV12-3 or TRBV12-4 and TRBJ2-1; the D call from TCRdb, TRBD2, cannot be confirmed without DNA. CDR3 size: 16 residues. The CDR3 region is CASSWDKSGVRNEQFF.

V usage is TRBV29-1 and J usage is TRBJ2-7; TCRdb designates TRBD1, a call that cannot be tested without DNA. Germline V gene sequence: CDR1 SQVTM, CDR2 ANQGSEA. This CDR3 is 13 amino acids long. This CDR3 reads CSVGTGGAEEQYF.

The chain employs TRBV19 and TRBJ2-1. Germline values: CDR1 LNHDA, CDR2 SQIVND (reference sequence). The CDR3 is 15 amino acids. The chain's CDR3 is CASSISSYSYNEQFF.

V gene TRBV6-4 combines with J gene TRBJ2-1; TCRdb gives TRBD2 as the D gene, but with no DNA this cannot be confirmed. The CDR3 sequence is 14 residues long. CDR1 is MRHNA and CDR2 is SNTAGT in the germline V gene. CDR3 protein: CASSEKAENNEQFF.

The chain carries TRBV4-1 and TRBJ2-3. The CDR3 covers 16 residues. CDR1 and CDR2 (germline): MGHRA, YSYEKL. The CDR3 reads CASSQEARVLTDTQYF.

The chain links TRBV29-1 to TRBJ2-1; absent DNA, TCRdb's TRBD2 call cannot be checked. The CDR3 spans 15 residues. The germline V gene encodes CDR1 SQVTM and CDR2 ANQGSEA. CDR3 loop: CSVEILAARMNEQFF.

This rearrangement joins TRBV20-1 to TRBJ2-5; TCRdb outputs TRBD2, but without DNA this stays unchecked. Germline assignment: CDR1 DFQATT and CDR2 SNEGSKA (reference sequence). The CDR3 totals 16 residues. CDR3 protein: CSARLGLAGDSETQYF.

The rearrangement joins TRBV20-1 to TRBJ2-7; with no DNA, the TCRdb D assignment of TRBD2 cannot be verified. The CDR3 runs 16 residues. CDR1 is DFQATT and CDR2 is SNEGSKA in the germline V gene (reference sequence). The CDR3 spells CSARGPLAGLSYEQYF.

The CDR3 sequence: CASSLVGSNTEAFF. This sequence joins TRBV5-6 and TRBJ1-1. The germline gives CDR1 SGHDT, CDR2 YYEEEE. CDR3 length: 14 residues. Based on the CDR3 plus reference TRBV5-6 and TRBJ1-1, the full variable domain is DAGVTQSPTHLIKTRGQQVTLRCSPKSGHDTVSWYQQALGQGPQFIFQYYEEEERQRGNFPDRFSGHQFPNYSSELNVNALLLGDSALYLCASSLVGSNTEAFFGQGTRLTVV.

The chain links TRBV14 to TRBJ2-7; TCRdb returns TRBD1, unconfirmable since there is no DNA. Germline CDR1 reads SGHDN; CDR2 reads FVKESK. This CDR3 region has 16 residues. CDR3 residues: CASSWYSTGLHYEQYF.

This chain connects TRBV19 to TRBJ2-7; TCRdb selects TRBD1, and the lack of DNA leaves this call unchecked. This CDR3 spans 14 amino acids. Looked up from germline, CDR1 is LNHDA and CDR2 is SQIVND (reference sequence). This CDR3 is CASSIGVRGDEQYF.

This chain uses TRBV27 with TRBJ1-1; no DNA is available, so the TRBD1 call from TCRdb remains unchecked. Germline CDR1 and CDR2: MNHEY and SMNVEV (reference sequence). This CDR3 region has 13 residues. The CDR3 is CASSLQGGTEAFF.

The chain couples TRBV12-5 to TRBJ1-5. The CDR3 extends over 13 amino acids. The V gene's germline CDR1 is LGHNT and CDR2 FRNRAP. The CDR3 spells CASGLEYNQPQHF.

The genes are TRBV7-2 and TRBJ1-2; the D call from TCRdb, TRBD1, cannot be confirmed without DNA. There are 13 residues in the CDR3. From germline, CDR1 is SGHTA and CDR2 FQGNSA. CDR3 region: CATQDRRDYGYTF.

The chain carries TRBV12-3 or TRBV12-4 and TRBJ1-6. The CDR3 extends over 13 amino acids. CDR3 amino acids: CASSFDLNSPLHF.

The rearrangement uses TRBV5-1 and TRBJ2-3; TCRdb proposes TRBD1, but this gene call is untestable without DNA. The CDR3 contains 14 residues. The germline CDR1 and CDR2 sequences are SGHRS and YFSETQ. This chain's CDR3 is CASSSPGGRDTQYF.

The V and J genes are TRBV4-1 and TRBJ1-2; TCRdb's D gene call, TRBD1, goes unchecked for lack of DNA. CDR3 length equals 16 residues. Germline V gene data show CDR1 as MGHRA and CDR2 as YSYEKL. Here the CDR3 reads CASSQDGQGGYYGYTF.

The chain is built from TRBV30 and TRBJ2-3. Germline V gene sequence: CDR1 GTSNPN, CDR2 SVGIG (reference sequence). CDR3 length equals 14 residues. CDR3 sequence: CASEGGFSTDTQYF.

The chain uses TRBV7-3 and TRBJ1-1. The CDR3 contains 12 residues. CDR1 is SGHTA and CDR2 is FQGTGA in the germline V gene. CDR3 sequence reads: CASSLRGNEAFF.